The 8 T cell receptor beta chains below come from one sample, sequenced in a study of CD8+ T cells in alopecia areata. Treatment specified: oral pan-JAK inhibitor, 5-10 mg twice daily. Investigators isolated RNA and reverse transcribed it into cDNA to act as the sequencing template. Produced via immunoSEQ multiplex PCR; TCRdb's table is partial and in-frame only. This repertoire shows 150,000 to 200,000 clones, around 58% found once; its top ten account for around 12%. The sample consisted of CD8+ T cells sorted from blood, taken at week 24, from a patient treated with tofacitinib. Receptors originate from a human donor with alopecia areata.

V is TRBV12-5 and J is TRBJ1-3; 7 bases are a match to TRBD1. The CDR3 runs 15 residues. The J segment lost 0 bases and the V segment lost 5 bases, leaving 4 bases of the junction unmatched. Germline CDR1 and CDR2: LGHNT and FRNRAP. The CDR3 sequence: CASGLGQFSGNTIYF. Here the CDR3 DNA reads TGTGCTAGTGGTCTGGGACAGTTCTCTGGAAACACCATATATTTT.

This clone has only a few counts. The rearrangement links TRBV5-1 to TRBJ2-3; tentative D call: TRBD1 (5 bases). Trimming took off 0 bases at V and 4 bases at J, with 12 bases between the two ends. Germline CDR1 reads SGHRS; CDR2 reads YFSETQ. The CDR3 loop spans 15 amino acids. The CDR3 DNA reads as TGCGCCAGCAGCTTGGCCCCAACGACAGCAGATACGCAGTATTTT. It yields the protein CASSLAPTTADTQYF.

The chain has TRBV13 and TRBJ2-2; 13 positions match TRBD2. The CDR3 loop spans 19 amino acids. V gave up 4 bases and J gave up 3 bases; unmatched junction bases: 11. Germline assignment: CDR1 PRHDT and CDR2 FYEKMQ (reference sequence). CDR3 region: CASSSGLAGAPRDTGELFF. The CDR3 DNA reads TGTGCCAGCAGCTCTGGACTAGCGGGGGCCCCGCGTGACACCGGGGAGCTGTTTTTT. Complete variable domain (other parts from reference TRBV13 and TRBJ2-2): AAGVIQSPRHLIKEKRETATLKCYPIPRHDTVYWYQQGPGQDPQFLISFYEKMQSDKGSIPDRFSAQQFSDYHSELNMSSLELGDSALYFCASSSGLAGAPRDTGELFFGEGSRLTVL.

The chain joins TRBV4-1 to TRBJ1-1; D is perhaps TRBD1 (5 bases). The CDR3 loop spans 15 amino acids. The V gene lost 0 bases and the J gene lost 8 bases, with 16 bases spanning the gap. CDR1 MGHRA and CDR2 YSYEKL come from the germline V gene. The CDR3 region has the DNA TGCGCCAGCAGCCAAGATGGAGTAGGACACGGAGAAGCTTTCTTT. It encodes CASSQDGVGHGEAFF.

This clone appeared a few times. The chain is built from TRBV5-6 and TRBJ2-1, with TRBD1 identical over 10 bases. The germline gives CDR1 SGHDT, CDR2 YYEEEE. The CDR3 has 14 amino acids. V gave up 7 bases and J gave up 8 bases; unmatched junction bases: 9. CDR3 sequence reads: CASRDGTGADEQFF. CDR3 nucleotide sequence: TGTGCCAGCCGCGATGGGACAGGGGCCGATGAGCAGTTCTTC.

This clone has more than one count but fewer than ten. V gene TRBV27 combines with J gene TRBJ1-2; 7 bases match TRBD1. V trimming: 5 bases; J trimming: 4 bases; junction bases outside the gene matches: 7. Germline-derived CDR1 and CDR2 are MNHEY and SMNVEV (reference sequence). This CDR3 comprises 14 residues. CDR3 in DNA: TGTGCCAGCAGTGCGCCAGGGGGAAGCTATGGCTACACCTTC. This gives the protein CASSAPGGSYGYTF.

This clone was seen just once. The chain uses TRBV7-9 and TRBJ1-1; D not certain. This CDR3 spans 12 amino acids. Trimming took 5 bases from V and 8 from J, leaving 12 bases between them. Per germline, CDR1 SEHNR and CDR2 FQNEAQ (reference sequence). CDR3 DNA sequence: TGTGCCAGCAGCCTCCCTCGGGCCGAAGCTTTCTTT. It is translated as CASSLPRAEAFF.

This clone was found once. The chain has TRBV5-1 and TRBJ1-1; D is unclear. V was pared by 4 bases and J by 8 bases, with 12 bases between. The CDR3 has 12 amino acids. CDR1 is SGHRS, CDR2 YFSETQ, per germline. The CDR3 DNA follows: TGCGCCAGCAGCCCCAGCGAGGCCGAAGCTTTCTTT. Protein product: CASSPSEAEAFF.